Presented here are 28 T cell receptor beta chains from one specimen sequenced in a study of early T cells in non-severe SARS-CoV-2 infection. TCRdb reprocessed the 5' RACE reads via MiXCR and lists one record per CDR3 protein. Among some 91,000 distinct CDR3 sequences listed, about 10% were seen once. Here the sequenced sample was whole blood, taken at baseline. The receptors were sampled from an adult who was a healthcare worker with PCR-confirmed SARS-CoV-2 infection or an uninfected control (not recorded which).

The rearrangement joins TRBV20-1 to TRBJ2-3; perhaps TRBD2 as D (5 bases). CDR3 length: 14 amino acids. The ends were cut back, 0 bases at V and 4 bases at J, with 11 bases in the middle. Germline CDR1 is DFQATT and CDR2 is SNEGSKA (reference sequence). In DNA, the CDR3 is TGCAGTGCTAGAGATATGAGGGCGTCAGATACGCAGTATTTT. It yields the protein CSARDMRASDTQYF.

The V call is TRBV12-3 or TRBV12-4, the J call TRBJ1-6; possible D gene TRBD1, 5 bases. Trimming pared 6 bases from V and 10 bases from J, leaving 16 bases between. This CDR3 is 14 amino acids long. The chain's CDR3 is CASSTGRALSPLHF. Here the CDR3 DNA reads TGTGCCAGCAGCACAGGACGGGCCCTCTCACCCCTCCACTTT.

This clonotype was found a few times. CDR3 sequence reads: CSAAALYNEQFF. CDR3 coding DNA: TGCAGTGCTGCCGCCCTTTACAATGAGCAGTTCTTC. J is TRBJ2-1 and V is TRBV20-1; no reliable D call. The CDR3 is 12 amino acids. V lost 5 bases, J lost 4 bases, and 9 bases lay in between. Germline CDR1 DFQATT, CDR2 SNEGSKA (reference sequence).

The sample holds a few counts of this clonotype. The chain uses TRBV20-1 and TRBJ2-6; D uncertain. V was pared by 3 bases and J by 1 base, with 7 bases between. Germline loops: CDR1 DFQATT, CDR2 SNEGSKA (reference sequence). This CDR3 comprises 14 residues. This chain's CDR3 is CSARSSSGANVLTF. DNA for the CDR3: TGCAGTGCTAGGTCCTCATCTGGGGCCAACGTCCTGACTTTC.

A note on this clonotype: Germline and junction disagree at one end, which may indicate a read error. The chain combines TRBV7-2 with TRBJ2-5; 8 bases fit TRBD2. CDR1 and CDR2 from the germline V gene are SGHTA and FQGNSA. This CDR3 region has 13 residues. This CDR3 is CASNLAGQENQYF. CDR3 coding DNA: TGTGCCAGCAACTTAGCGGGGCAAGAGAACCAGTACTTC. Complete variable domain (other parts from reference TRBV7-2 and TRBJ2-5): GAGVSQSPSNKVTEKGKDVELRCDPISGHTALYWYRQSLGQGLEFLIYFQGNSAPDKSGLPSDRFSAERTGGSVSTLTIQRTQQEDSAVYLCASNLAGQENQYFGPGTRLLVL.

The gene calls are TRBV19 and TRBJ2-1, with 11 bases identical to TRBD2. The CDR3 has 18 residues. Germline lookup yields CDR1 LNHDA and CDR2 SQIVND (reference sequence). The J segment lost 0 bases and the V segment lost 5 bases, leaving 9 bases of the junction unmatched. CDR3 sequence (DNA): TGTGCCAGTAGTCTGACCTTTACTAGCGGGAGCTCCTACAATGAGCAGTTCTTC. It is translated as CASSLTFTSGSSYNEQFF.

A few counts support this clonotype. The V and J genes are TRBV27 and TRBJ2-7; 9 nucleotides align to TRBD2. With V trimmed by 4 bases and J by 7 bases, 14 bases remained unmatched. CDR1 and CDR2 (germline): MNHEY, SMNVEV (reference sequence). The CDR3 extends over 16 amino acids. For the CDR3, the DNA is TGTGCCAGCAGTTCCGAAGCGGTAGCGGGAGCGAGTGAGCAGTACTTC. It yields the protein CASSSEAVAGASEQYF.

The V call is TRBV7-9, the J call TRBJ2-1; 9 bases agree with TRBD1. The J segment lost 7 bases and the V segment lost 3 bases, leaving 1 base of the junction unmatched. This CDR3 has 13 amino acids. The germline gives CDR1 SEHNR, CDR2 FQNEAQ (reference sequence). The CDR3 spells CASSFDRGNEQFF. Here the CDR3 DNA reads TGTGCCAGCAGCTTCGACAGGGGGAATGAGCAGTTCTTC.

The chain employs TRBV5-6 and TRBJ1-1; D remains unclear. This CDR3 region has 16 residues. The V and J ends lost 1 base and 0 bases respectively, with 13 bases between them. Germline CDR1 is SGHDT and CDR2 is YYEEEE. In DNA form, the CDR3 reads TGTGCCAGCAGCTTGTTCGGGGAACAGATGAACACTGAAGCTTTCTTT. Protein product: CASSLFGEQMNTEAFF. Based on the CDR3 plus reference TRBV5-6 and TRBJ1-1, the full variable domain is DAGVTQSPTHLIKTRGQQVTLRCSPKSGHDTVSWYQQALGQGPQFIFQYYEEEERQRGNFPDRFSGHQFPNYSSELNVNALLLGDSALYLCASSLFGEQMNTEAFFGQGTRLTVV.

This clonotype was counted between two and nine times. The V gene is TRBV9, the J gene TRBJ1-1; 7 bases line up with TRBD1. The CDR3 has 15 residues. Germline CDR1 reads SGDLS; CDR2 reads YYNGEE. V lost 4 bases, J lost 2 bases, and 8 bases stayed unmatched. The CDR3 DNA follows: TGTGCCAGCAGCCCTATAAGGGGGCCCAACACTGAAGCTTTCTTT. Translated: CASSPIRGPNTEAFF. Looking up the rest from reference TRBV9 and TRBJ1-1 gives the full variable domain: DSGVTQTPKHLITATGQRVTLRCSPRSGDLSVYWYQQSLDQGLQFLIQYYNGEERAKGNILERFSAQQFPDLHSELNLSSLELGDSALYFCASSPIRGPNTEAFFGQGTRLTVV.

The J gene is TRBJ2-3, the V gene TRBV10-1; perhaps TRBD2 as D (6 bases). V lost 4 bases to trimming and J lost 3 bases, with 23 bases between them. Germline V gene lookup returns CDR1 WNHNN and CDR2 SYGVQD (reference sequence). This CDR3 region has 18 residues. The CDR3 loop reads CASSARQGAGEATDTQYF. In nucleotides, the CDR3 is TGCGCCAGCAGTGCCCGTCAGGGAGCGGGCGAAGCTACAGATACGCAGTATTTT.

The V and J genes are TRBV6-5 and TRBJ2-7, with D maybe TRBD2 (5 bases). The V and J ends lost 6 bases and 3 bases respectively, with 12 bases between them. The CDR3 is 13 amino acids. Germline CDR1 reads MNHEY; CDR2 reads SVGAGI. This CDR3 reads CASSYGRDYEQYF. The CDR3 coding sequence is TGTGCCAGCAGCTACGGCCGGGACTACGAGCAGTACTTC.

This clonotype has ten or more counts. The CDR3 nucleotides read TGTGCCTGGCTTTTGCTGTCGGGTACGCAGTATTTT. It specifies CAWLLLSGTQYF. The rearrangement links TRBV7-9 to TRBJ2-3, with D unresolved. This CDR3 is 12 amino acids long. V was clipped by 11 bases and J by 8 bases, with 17 bases between them. From germline, CDR1 is SEHNR and CDR2 FQNEAQ (reference sequence).

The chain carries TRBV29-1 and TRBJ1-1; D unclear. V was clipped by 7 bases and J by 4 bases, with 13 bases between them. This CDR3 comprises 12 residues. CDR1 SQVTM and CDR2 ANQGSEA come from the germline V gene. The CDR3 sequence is CSAARLSTEAFF. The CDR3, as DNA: TGCAGCGCCGCGAGGTTATCCACTGAAGCTTTCTTT.

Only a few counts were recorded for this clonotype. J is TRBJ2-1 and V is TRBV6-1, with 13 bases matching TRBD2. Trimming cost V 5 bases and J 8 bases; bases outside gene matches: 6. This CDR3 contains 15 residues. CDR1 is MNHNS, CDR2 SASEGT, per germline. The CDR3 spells CASSPRTSGGDEQFF. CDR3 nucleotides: TGTGCCAGCAGTCCCCGGACTAGCGGGGGTGATGAGCAGTTCTTC.

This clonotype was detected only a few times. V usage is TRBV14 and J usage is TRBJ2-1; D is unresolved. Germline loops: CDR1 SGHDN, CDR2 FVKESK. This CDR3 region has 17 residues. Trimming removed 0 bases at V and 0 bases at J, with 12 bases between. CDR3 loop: CASSQDLAGISYNEQFF. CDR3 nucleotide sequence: TGTGCCAGCAGCCAAGACTTGGCTGGAATCTCCTACAATGAGCAGTTCTTC.

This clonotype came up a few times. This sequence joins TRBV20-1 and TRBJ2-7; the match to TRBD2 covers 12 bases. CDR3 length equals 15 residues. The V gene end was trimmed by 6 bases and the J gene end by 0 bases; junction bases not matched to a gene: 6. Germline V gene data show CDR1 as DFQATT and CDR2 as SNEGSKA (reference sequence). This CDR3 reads CSANPTSGSSYEQYF. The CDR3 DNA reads TGCAGTGCAAACCCGACTAGCGGGAGCTCCTACGAGCAGTACTTC.

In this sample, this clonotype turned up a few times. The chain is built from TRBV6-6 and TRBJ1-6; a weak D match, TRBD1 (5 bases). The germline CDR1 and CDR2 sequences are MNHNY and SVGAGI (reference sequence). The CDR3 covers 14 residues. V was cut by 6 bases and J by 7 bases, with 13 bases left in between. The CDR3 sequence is CASREGERNSPLHF. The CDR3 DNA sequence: TGTGCCAGCAGAGAAGGGGAACGGAATTCACCCCTCCACTTT.

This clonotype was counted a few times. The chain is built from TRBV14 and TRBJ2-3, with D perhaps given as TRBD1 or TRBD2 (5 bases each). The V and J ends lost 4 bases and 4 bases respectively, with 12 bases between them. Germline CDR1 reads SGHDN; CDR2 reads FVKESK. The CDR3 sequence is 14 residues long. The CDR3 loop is CASSPGRSSDTQYF. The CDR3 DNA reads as TGTGCCAGCAGCCCGGGACGGTCGTCAGATACGCAGTATTTT.

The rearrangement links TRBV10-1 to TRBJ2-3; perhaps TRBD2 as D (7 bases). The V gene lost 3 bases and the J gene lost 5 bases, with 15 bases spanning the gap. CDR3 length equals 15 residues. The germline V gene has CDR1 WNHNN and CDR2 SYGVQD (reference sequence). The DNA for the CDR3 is TGCGCCAGCAGTGATGTGGGGGGGCCCGGAGATACGCAGTATTTT. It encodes CASSDVGGPGDTQYF.

CDR3 DNA: TGTGCCAGCAGTAACGGCGGGGGCGAGCAGTACTTC. This translates into CASSNGGGEQYF. This rearrangement joins TRBV6-5 to TRBJ2-7; TRBD2 matches 7 bases. Germline V gene data show CDR1 as MNHEY and CDR2 as SVGAGI. Trimming took 5 bases from V and 6 from J; bases not matched to a gene: 4. The CDR3 has 12 residues.

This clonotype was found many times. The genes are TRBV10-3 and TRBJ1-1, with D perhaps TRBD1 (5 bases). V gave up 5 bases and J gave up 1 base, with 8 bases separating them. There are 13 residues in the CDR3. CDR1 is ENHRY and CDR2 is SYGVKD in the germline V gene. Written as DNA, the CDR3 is TGTGCCATCAGTACCCAGGGGAACACTGAAGCTTTCTTT. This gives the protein CAISTQGNTEAFF.

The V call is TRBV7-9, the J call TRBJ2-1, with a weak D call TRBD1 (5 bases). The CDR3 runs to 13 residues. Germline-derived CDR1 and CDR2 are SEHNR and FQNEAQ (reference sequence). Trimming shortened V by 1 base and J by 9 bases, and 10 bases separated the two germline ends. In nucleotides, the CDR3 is TGTGCCAGCAGCTTAGAGGGGCTCACTGAGCAGTTCTTC. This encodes CASSLEGLTEQFF.

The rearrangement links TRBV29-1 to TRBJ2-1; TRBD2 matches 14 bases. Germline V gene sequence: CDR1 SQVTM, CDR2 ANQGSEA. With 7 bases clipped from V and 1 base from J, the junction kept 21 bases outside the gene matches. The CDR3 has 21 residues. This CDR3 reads CSAGGTGTSGGEPVSYNEQFF. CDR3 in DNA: TGCAGCGCAGGGGGCACCGGGACTAGCGGGGGCGAGCCCGTTTCCTACAATGAGCAGTTCTTC.

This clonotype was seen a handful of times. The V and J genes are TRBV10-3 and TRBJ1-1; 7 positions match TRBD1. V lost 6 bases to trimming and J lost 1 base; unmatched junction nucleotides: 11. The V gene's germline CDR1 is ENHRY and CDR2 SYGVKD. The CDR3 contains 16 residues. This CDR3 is CAIRPGQTPSNTEAFF. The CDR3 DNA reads TGTGCCATCAGACCGGGACAGACACCTTCGAACACTGAAGCTTTCTTT.

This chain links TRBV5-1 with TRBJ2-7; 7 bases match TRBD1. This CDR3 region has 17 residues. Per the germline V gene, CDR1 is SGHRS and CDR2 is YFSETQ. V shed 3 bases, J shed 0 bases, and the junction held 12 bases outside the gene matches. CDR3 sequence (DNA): TGCGCCAGCAGCTCCCGTTTCCTCGGGACAGCCTCCTACGAGCAGTACTTC. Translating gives CASSSRFLGTASYEQYF.

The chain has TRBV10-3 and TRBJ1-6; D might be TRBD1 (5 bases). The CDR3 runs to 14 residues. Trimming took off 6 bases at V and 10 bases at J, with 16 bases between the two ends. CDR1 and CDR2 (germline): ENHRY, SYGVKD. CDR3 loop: CAIREGTTSSPLHF. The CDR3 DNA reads TGTGCCATCAGGGAAGGGACCACCTCATCACCCCTCCACTTT.

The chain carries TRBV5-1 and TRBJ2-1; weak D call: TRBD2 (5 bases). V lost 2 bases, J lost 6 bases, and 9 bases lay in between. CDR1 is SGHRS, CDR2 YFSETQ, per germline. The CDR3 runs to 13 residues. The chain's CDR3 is CASSFGVPNEQFF. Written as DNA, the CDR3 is TGCGCCAGCAGCTTCGGGGTCCCCAATGAGCAGTTCTTC.